The TCR beta chain under discussion was sequenced for a study of long-term antiretroviral therapy in people with HIV. Running of the v3.0 immunoSEQ assay took place at survey level. Only in-frame clones appear in the TCRdb table, and some are missing; sequencing was by immunoSEQ multiplex PCR. The data contain 30,000 or so clones, roughly 74% of them singletons. The source material was unsorted PBMCs, sampled 3 years after starting antiretroviral therapy. The TCR comes from a man aged 50 to 60 with HIV.

CDR3 region: CASSLGLGNNEQFF. The CDR3, as DNA: TGTGCCAGCAGCTTGGGACTAGGGAACAATGAGCAGTTCTTC. This sequence joins TRBV5-4 and TRBJ2-1; D is possibly TRBD2 (6 bases). The CDR3 runs to 14 residues. The germline gives CDR1 SGHNT, CDR2 YYREEE (reference sequence). Trimming pared 0 bases from V and 5 bases from J, leaving 9 bases between.